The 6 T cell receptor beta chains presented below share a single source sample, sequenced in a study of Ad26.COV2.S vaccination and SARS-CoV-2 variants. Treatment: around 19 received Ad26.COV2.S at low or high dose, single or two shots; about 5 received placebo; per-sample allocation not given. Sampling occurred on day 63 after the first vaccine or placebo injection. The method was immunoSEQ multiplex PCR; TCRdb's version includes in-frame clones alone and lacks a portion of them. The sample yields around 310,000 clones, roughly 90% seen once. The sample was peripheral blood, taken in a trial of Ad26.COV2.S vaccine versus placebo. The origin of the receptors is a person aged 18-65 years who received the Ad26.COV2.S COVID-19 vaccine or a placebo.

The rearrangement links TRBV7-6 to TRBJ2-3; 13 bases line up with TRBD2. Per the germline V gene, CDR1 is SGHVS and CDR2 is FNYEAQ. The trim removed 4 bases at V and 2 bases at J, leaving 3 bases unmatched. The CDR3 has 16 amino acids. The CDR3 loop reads CASSSGLAGNTDTQYF. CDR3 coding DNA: TGTGCCAGCAGCTCGGGACTAGCGGGGAACACAGATACGCAGTATTTT.

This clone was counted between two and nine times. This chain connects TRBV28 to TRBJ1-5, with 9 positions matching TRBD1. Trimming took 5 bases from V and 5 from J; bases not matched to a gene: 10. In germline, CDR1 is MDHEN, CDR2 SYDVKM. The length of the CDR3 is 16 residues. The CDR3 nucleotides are TGTGCCAGCAGTCCGGCGGGGACAGGGAACTATCAGCCCCAGCATTTT. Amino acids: CASSPAGTGNYQPQHF.

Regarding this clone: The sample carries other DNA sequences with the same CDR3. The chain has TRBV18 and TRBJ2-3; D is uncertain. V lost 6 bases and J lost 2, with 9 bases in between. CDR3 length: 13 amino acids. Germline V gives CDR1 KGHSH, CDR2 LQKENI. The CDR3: CASSPGSTDTQYF. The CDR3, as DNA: TGTGCCAGCTCCCCCGGATCCACAGATACGCAGTATTTT.

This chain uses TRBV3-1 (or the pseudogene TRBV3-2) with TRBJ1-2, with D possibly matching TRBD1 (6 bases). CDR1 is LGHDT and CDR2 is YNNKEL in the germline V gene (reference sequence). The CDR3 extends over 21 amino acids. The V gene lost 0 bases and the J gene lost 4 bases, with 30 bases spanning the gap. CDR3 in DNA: TGTGCCAGCAGCCAAGAATCCCCGTGGGTCACAGGGATCCCTTTGAGCTATGGCTACACCTTC. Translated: CASSQESPWVTGIPLSYGYTF.

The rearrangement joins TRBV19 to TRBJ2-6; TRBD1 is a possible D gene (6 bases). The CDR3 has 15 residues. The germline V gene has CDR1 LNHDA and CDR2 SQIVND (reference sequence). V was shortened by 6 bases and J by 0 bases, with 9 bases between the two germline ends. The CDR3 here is CASRGGGSGANVLTF. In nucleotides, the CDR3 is TGTGCCAGTAGAGGGGGTGGCTCTGGGGCCAACGTCCTGACTTTC.

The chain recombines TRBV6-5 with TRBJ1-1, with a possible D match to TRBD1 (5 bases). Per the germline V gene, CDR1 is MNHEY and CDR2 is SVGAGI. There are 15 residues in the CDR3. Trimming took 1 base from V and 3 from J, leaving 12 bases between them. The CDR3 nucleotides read TGTGCCAGCAGTTACTGGGGGGAATCTTACACTGAAGCTTTCTTT. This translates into CASSYWGESYTEAFF.